One and the same sample provided the 32 T cell receptor beta chains below, sequenced in a study of blood T cell repertoires in COVID-19. Some clones are missing from TCRdb's copy, which holds only in-frame ones; the method was immunoSEQ multiplex PCR. In the table there are approximately 470,000 clones, approximately 83% of which are singletons. Sequenced material: peripheral blood. These receptors all stem from a human donor in a cohort sampled during active COVID-19.

The chain uses TRBV6-2 or TRBV6-3 and TRBJ2-7; TRBD2 matches 7 bases. The junction had 9 bases not matched to a gene; V was cut back by 4 bases and J by 0 bases. The CDR3 contains 16 residues. Germline assignment: CDR1 MNHEY and CDR2 SVGEGT. This CDR3 is CASSSNLAASSYEQYF. The CDR3 bases are TGTGCCAGCAGTTCCAATCTAGCGGCGAGCTCCTACGAGCAGTACTTC.

Of note for this clone: This same CDR3 is encoded by further DNA sequences in the sample. The rearrangement links TRBV6-5 to TRBJ1-5, with 7 bases matching TRBD1. CDR1 MNHEY and CDR2 SVGAGI come from the germline V gene. The V gene end was trimmed by 5 bases and the J gene end by 0 bases; junction bases not matched to a gene: 1. CDR3 length: 14 residues. The CDR3, as DNA: TGTGCCAGCAGTCGACAGGGTAGCAATCAGCCCCAGCATTTT. It specifies CASSRQGSNQPQHF.

This chain links TRBV6-1 with TRBJ1-2; D perhaps matches TRBD1 (5 bases). The V end was cut by 11 bases, the J end by 3 bases, with 16 bases between. The CDR3 totals 13 residues. Germline CDR1 and CDR2: MNHNS and SASEGT. Here the CDR3 reads CAGAPGGYYGYTF. The CDR3 DNA sequence: TGTGCCGGGGCCCCGGGGGGATACTATGGCTACACCTTC.

J is TRBJ1-2 and V is TRBV5-4; D unresolved. With 4 bases removed from V and 0 bases from J, the gap between germline ends came to 10 bases. CDR1 and CDR2 (germline): SGHNT, YYREEE (reference sequence). The CDR3 is 14 residues long. The CDR3 sequence: CASSPGNPNYGYTF. The CDR3 DNA sequence: TGTGCCAGCAGCCCCGGGAACCCTAACTATGGCTACACCTTC. The full variable domain, rest sourced from reference TRBV5-4 and TRBJ1-2, is ETGVTQSPTHLIKTRGQQVTLRCSSQSGHNTVSWYQQALGQGPQFIFQYYREEENGRGNFPPRFSGLQFPNYSSELNVNALELDDSALYLCASSPGNPNYGYTFGSGTRLTVV.

The V gene is TRBV19, the J gene TRBJ2-7; 11 positions match TRBD2. The CDR3 runs 15 residues. Trimming removed 5 bases from V and 3 bases from J; junction bases left unmatched: 6. From germline, CDR1 is LNHDA and CDR2 SQIVND (reference sequence). For the CDR3, the DNA is TGTGCCAGTAGTTTGGGACTAGCGGTTCTCTACGAGCAGTACTTC. Translating it yields CASSLGLAVLYEQYF.

This rearrangement joins TRBV11-2 to TRBJ2-5; TRBD2 matches at 7 bases. Germline lookup yields CDR1 SGHAT and CDR2 FQNNGV. V trimming: 3 bases; J trimming: 1 base; junction bases outside the gene matches: 8. The CDR3 is 16 residues long. CDR3 DNA sequence: TGTGCCAGCAGCTTTTGGCTAGCGGAGACCCAAGAGACCCAGTACTTC. Protein sequence: CASSFWLAETQETQYF.

This clone occurred once. The chain is built from TRBV6-2 or TRBV6-3 and TRBJ2-7, with 7 bases identical to TRBD2. CDR3 size: 14 residues. CDR1 is MNHEY, CDR2 SVGEGT, per germline. V lost 6 bases and J lost 3; bases outside the gene matches: 8. The DNA of the CDR3 is TGTGCCAGCAGCCTAAGCGGGATAGGCTACGAGCAGTACTTC. This codes for CASSLSGIGYEQYF.

This clone was recorded only once. This rearrangement joins TRBV4-1 to TRBJ2-3; a weak D match, TRBD2 (5 bases). This CDR3 is 14 amino acids long. V was cut by 1 base and J by 2 bases, with 7 bases left in between. The germline CDR1 and CDR2 sequences are MGHRA and YSYEKL. The CDR3 here is CASSQGRITDTQYF. The CDR3 coding sequence is TGCGCCAGCAGCCAAGGGAGGATCACAGATACGCAGTATTTT.

The genes are TRBV7-2 and TRBJ2-3, with 12 bases lining up with TRBD2. The CDR3 runs to 19 residues. Germline-derived CDR1 and CDR2 are SGHTA and FQGNSA. V lost 6 bases and J lost 2; bases outside the gene matches: 15. The CDR3 protein is CASRKGLAGFPHHTDTQYF. In DNA, the CDR3 is TGTGCCAGCAGGAAGGGACTAGCGGGTTTCCCCCACCACACAGATACGCAGTATTTT.

The V call is TRBV6-5, the J call TRBJ1-1; D remains ambiguous. This CDR3 has 13 amino acids. CDR1 is MNHEY, CDR2 SVGAGI, per germline. V lost 2 bases and J lost 4, with 8 bases in between. The CDR3 DNA sequence: TGTGCCAGCAGTTACGGGGAGGGCACTGAAGCTTTCTTT. This translates into CASSYGEGTEAFF.

This clone was counted between two and nine times. The DNA is omitted, as the CDR3 cannot be located on it reliably, and the CDR3 follows TCRdb's listing. The rearrangement uses TRBV19 and TRBJ1-1. Germline V gene sequence: CDR1 LNHDA, CDR2 SQIVND (reference sequence). The CDR3 is 14 residues long, counting both termini. The CDR3: CASTSGGPGTEAFF.

The CDR3 loop reads CASRKPGQLYEQYF. DNA for the CDR3: TGTGCCAGCAGGAAACCGGGACAGCTCTACGAGCAGTACTTC. V is TRBV6-5 and J is TRBJ2-7; 7 positions match TRBD1. From germline, CDR1 is MNHEY and CDR2 SVGAGI. The CDR3 has 14 amino acids. The J segment lost 3 bases and the V segment lost 6 bases, leaving 8 bases of the junction unmatched.

A few counts support this clone. V gene TRBV7-9 combines with J gene TRBJ1-3, with D uncertain. This CDR3 has 16 residues. Germline-derived CDR1 and CDR2 are SEHNR and FQNEAQ (reference sequence). Trimming cost V 5 bases and J 0 bases, with 14 bases left between them. This CDR3 is CASSPRENYSGNTIYF. The CDR3 bases are TGTGCCAGCAGCCCCCGAGAGAACTACTCTGGAAACACCATATATTTT. The variable domain in full, with the rest retrieved from reference TRBV7-9 and TRBJ1-3, is DTGVSQNPRHKITKRGQNVTFRCDPISEHNRLYWYRQTLGQGPEFLTYFQNEAQLEKSRLLSDRFSAERPKGSFSTLEIQRTEQGDSAMYLCASSPRENYSGNTIYFGEGSWLTVV.

The J gene is TRBJ2-5, the V gene TRBV28, with 8 bases aligning to TRBD1. V lost 2 bases to trimming and J lost 5 bases; unmatched junction nucleotides: 7. The CDR3 spans 15 residues. Germline lookup yields CDR1 MDHEN and CDR2 SYDVKM. The CDR3 loop is CASSLATGGRETQYF. DNA of the CDR3: TGTGCCAGCAGTTTAGCAACAGGGGGGAGGGAGACCCAGTACTTC.

The rearrangement links TRBV30 to TRBJ2-5, with 16 bases that match TRBD2. The trim removed 1 base at V and 9 bases at J, leaving 14 bases unmatched. The CDR3 covers 18 residues. In germline, CDR1 is GTSNPN, CDR2 SVGIG (reference sequence). Here the CDR3 reads CAWSAPRPGLAGGPAQYF. CDR3 nucleotides: TGTGCCTGGAGTGCCCCCCGCCCGGGACTAGCGGGAGGGCCGGCCCAGTACTTC.

CDR3 DNA: TGTGCCATCAGGGAAGGGACTAGCGGGAATAACTACGAGCAGTACTTC. This sequence encodes CAIREGTSGNNYEQYF. The V and J genes are TRBV10-3 and TRBJ2-7; 13 bases are shared with TRBD2. Germline trimming cut 6 bases from V and 3 bases from J; bases unmatched to any gene: 8. CDR3 length: 16 residues. CDR1 ENHRY and CDR2 SYGVKD come from the germline V gene.

For this clone: One junction end does not reproduce the germline sequence, and a read error may be involved. J is TRBJ2-2 and V is TRBV7-7; 14 bases map to TRBD2. Germline V gene lookup returns CDR1 SSHAT and CDR2 FNYEAQ (reference sequence). The CDR3 covers 16 residues. CDR3 nucleotides: TGTGCTAGCAGCTCGGGACTAGCGGGAGTTACCGGGGAGCTGTTTTTT. Its protein product is CASSSGLAGVTGELFF.

The rearrangement uses TRBV10-1 and TRBJ2-2; 7 bases are shared with TRBD2. V was clipped by 6 bases and J by 3 bases; unmatched bases: 4. The germline V gene has CDR1 WNHNN and CDR2 SYGVQD (reference sequence). This CDR3 contains 14 residues. CDR3 loop: CASRAAGDTGELFF. Written as DNA, the CDR3 is TGCGCCAGCAGGGCTGCGGGAGACACCGGGGAGCTGTTTTTT.

The chain joins TRBV28 to TRBJ1-4; D not resolved. Trimming shortened V by 6 bases and J by 0 bases, and 8 bases separated the two germline ends. The germline CDR1 and CDR2 sequences are MDHEN and SYDVKM. This CDR3 comprises 14 residues. The CDR3 loop reads CASSSLATNEKLFF. The CDR3 DNA sequence: TGTGCCAGCAGCTCCTTAGCAACTAATGAAAAACTGTTTTTT.

The count of this clone is one. This chain uses TRBV6-2 or TRBV6-3 with TRBJ2-2; D gene uncertain. Trimming removed 0 bases from V and 6 bases from J, with 14 bases in between. Germline V gene sequence: CDR1 MNHEY, CDR2 SVGEGT. This CDR3 spans 16 amino acids. CDR3 nucleotide sequence: TGTGCCAGCAGTTACTCACAGTTGGTTACCCCCGGGGAGCTGTTTTTT. Amino acids: CASSYSQLVTPGELFF.

The V gene is TRBV12-5, the J gene TRBJ2-1; 14 bases agree with TRBD2. This CDR3 contains 16 residues. Germline V CDR1 and CDR2: LGHNT, FRNRAP. Germline trimming cut 6 bases from V and 7 bases from J; bases unmatched to any gene: 8. The CDR3 nucleotides read TGTGCTAGTGGGCATGGACTAGCGGGAGGAGGTAATGAGCAGTTCTTC. Encoded protein: CASGHGLAGGGNEQFF.

The chain employs TRBV30 and TRBJ2-5, with 9 bases fitting TRBD1. This CDR3 spans 14 amino acids. Germline CDR1 reads GTSNPN; CDR2 reads SVGIG (reference sequence). Trimming cost V 2 bases and J 6 bases; bases outside gene matches: 7. This CDR3 is CAWSSIGQGKTQYF. The CDR3 bases are TGTGCCTGGAGTTCTATCGGACAGGGGAAGACCCAGTACTTC.

J is TRBJ2-7 and V is TRBV6-5; 10 nucleotides line up with TRBD2. The V and J ends lost 2 bases and 7 bases, in that order; junction bases with no gene match: 11. The germline V gene has CDR1 MNHEY and CDR2 SVGAGI. The CDR3 covers 16 residues. Here the CDR3 DNA reads TGTGCCAGCAGTTACGAGGCTAGCGGGAGTCTGGGAGAGCAGTACTTC. This codes for CASSYEASGSLGEQYF.

This chain links TRBV9 with TRBJ2-5, with a possible D match to TRBD2 (6 bases). Trimming shortened V by 0 bases and J by 5 bases, and 14 bases separated the two germline ends. The CDR3 totals 15 residues. Germline lookup yields CDR1 SGDLS and CDR2 YYNGEE. For the CDR3, the DNA is TGTGCCAGCAGCGTAGCGGGCCTAGCGTCGGAGACCCAGTACTTC. As protein: CASSVAGLASETQYF.

V and J are TRBV5-3 and TRBJ2-2; 10 nucleotides match TRBD1. TRBV5-3 is noted as an ORF with a role that remains uncertain. J lost 8 bases, V lost 5 bases, and 15 bases had no gene match. The CDR3 extends over 17 amino acids. The CDR3 DNA reads TGTGCCAGAAGGCCCGTGTTCGGACAGGGGGATTTAGGGGAGCTGTTTTTT. It is translated as CARRPVFGQGDLGELFF.

The count of this clone is one. The V call is TRBV6-1, the J call TRBJ2-5; 9 bases match TRBD1. The CDR3 sequence is 14 residues long. Per the germline V gene, CDR1 is MNHNS and CDR2 is SASEGT. The ends lost 6 bases at V and 5 bases at J; junction bases unmatched: 7. The CDR3 DNA reads as TGTGCCAGCAGCTGGGGACAGGGAATGGAGACCCAGTACTTC. Its translation is CASSWGQGMETQYF.

The genes are TRBV19 and TRBJ2-2; possible D gene TRBD2, 5 bases. Deletions cut 11 bases from V and 3 bases from J, with 10 bases between. Germline V gene lookup returns CDR1 LNHDA and CDR2 SQIVND (reference sequence). The CDR3 has 12 residues. The CDR3 nucleotides read TGTGCCGTGGACTTGGACACCGGGGAGCTGTTTTTT. The encoded protein is CAVDLDTGELFF.

V usage is TRBV12-3 or TRBV12-4 and J usage is TRBJ1-1, with TRBD1 as a possible D gene (5 bases). The CDR3 extends over 13 amino acids. The V and J ends lost 5 bases and 1 base respectively, with 8 bases between them. The CDR3 sequence: CASSQGTNTEAFF. For the CDR3, the DNA is TGTGCCAGCAGTCAGGGCACGAACACTGAAGCTTTCTTT.

This clone was seen only a few times. V is TRBV6-1 and J is TRBJ2-3; 14 nucleotides line up with TRBD2. V dropped 4 bases and J dropped 4; count of bases not matched to a gene: 10. CDR1 and CDR2 (germline): MNHNS, SASEGT. This CDR3 is 18 amino acids long. CDR3 residues: CASSATSGGAAQADTQYF. The CDR3 nucleotides read TGTGCCAGCAGTGCGACTAGCGGGGGGGCCGCACAGGCAGATACGCAGTATTTT.

This rearrangement joins TRBV6-4 to TRBJ2-1, with 13 positions matching TRBD2. Germline lookup yields CDR1 MRHNA and CDR2 SNTAGT. V dropped 10 bases and J dropped 5; count of bases not matched to a gene: 8. CDR3 length: 15 residues. CDR3 in DNA: TGTGCCACCGCGCTACTAGCGGGAGGGAACAATGAGCAGTTCTTC. Translated, it gives CATALLAGGNNEQFF.

This clone has ten or more counts. The V gene is TRBV5-1, the J gene TRBJ1-6, with D uncertain. The CDR3 contains 15 residues. V shed 4 bases and J shed 0 bases, with 8 bases lying between them. CDR1 is SGHRS, CDR2 YFSETQ, per germline. This chain's CDR3 is CASSEGGSYNSPLHF. For the CDR3, the DNA is TGCGCCAGCAGCGAGGGAGGCTCCTATAATTCACCCCTCCACTTT.

Points on this clone: The sample carries other DNA sequences with the same CDR3. The genes are TRBV18 and TRBJ1-1; D unresolved. V lost 2 bases to trimming and J lost 2 bases, with 6 bases between them. CDR3 length: 13 residues. In germline, CDR1 is KGHSH, CDR2 LQKENI. The CDR3 here is CASSPERNTEAFF. The DNA of the CDR3 is TGTGCCAGCTCACCAGAGAGAAACACTGAAGCTTTCTTT.